This T cell receptor beta chain comes out of a study of human T cells and chemical hapten exposure. TCRdb passed the RACE reads through MiXCR, listing each CDR3 protein once. Of about 120,000 distinct CDR3 sequences in the sample, around an eighth were seen once. Trimming took 3 bases from V and 2 from J, leaving 20 bases between them. Per germline, CDR1 DFQATT and CDR2 SNEGSKA (reference sequence). This CDR3 has 17 residues. Noted time point: patch test 1, 2 weeks after DPC sensitization. Treatment specified: therapeutic diphenylcyclopropenone sensitization with weekly scalp DPC. This clonotype was detected ten times or more.

This TCR was recovered from a woman aged 45-65 years with alopecia areata. Some clones in this sample may be carry-over from other donors' samples. The sample was whole blood, taken in connection with sensitization to the hapten diphenylcyclopropenone (DPC). The chain links TRBV20-1 to TRBJ1-5, with D maybe TRBD1 (5 bases). CDR3 in amino acids: CSASQGSYRLGNQPQHF. CDR3 bases: TGCAGTGCTAGTCAGGGCTCGTATCGTTTGGGCAATCAGCCCCAGCATTTT.